This entry is about one T cell receptor (beta chain). This specimen belongs to a study of T cell responses to AZD1222 COVID-19 vaccine. Per the germline V gene, CDR1 is SGHRS and CDR2 is YFSETQ. J gave up 1 base and V 5 bases, and 4 bases lay outside the gene matches. This CDR3 is built from 14 residues. The protocol was immunoSEQ multiplex PCR, while the TCRdb copy is restricted to in-frame clones and leaves out a portion. The table includes over 65,000 clones, approximately 90% detected once. This TCR came from an adult in good health. The chain combines TRBV5-1 with TRBJ1-2, with 8 bases that match TRBD1. Sample: peripheral blood, taken on day 0 of AZD1222 vaccination. CDR3 amino acids: CASSSGQGNYGYTF. DNA of the CDR3: TGCGCCAGCAGTTCCGGACAGGGTAACTATGGCTACACCTTC. Filled out from reference TRBV5-1 and TRBJ1-2, the complete variable domain reads KAGVTQTPRYLIKTRGQQVTLSCSPISGHRSVSWYQQTPGQGLQFLFEYFSETQRNKGNFPGRFSGRQFSNSRSEMNVSTLELGDSALYLCASSSGQGNYGYTFGSGTRLTVV.